The 2 T cell receptor beta chains in this list originate from one sample, sequenced in a study of T cells in Graves' hyperthyroidism and ophthalmopathy. TCR beta CDR3 region amplification was performed from RNA transcripts. TCR CDR3 underwent first-round RT-PCR with the HTBI primer set. MiXCR, run by TCRdb on the multiplex PCR reads, gives a single entry per CDR3 protein. The sample holds hundreds of thousands of distinct CDR3 sequences, about 15% seen once. Sequencing was carried out using blood. These receptors were taken from a woman under 40 with Graves' hyperthyroidism that later progressed to Graves' ophthalmopathy.

This clonotype showed up many times. V is TRBV20-1 and J is TRBJ2-7, with 10 bases fitting TRBD2. The length of the CDR3 is 15 residues. The germline V gene encodes CDR1 DFQATT and CDR2 SNEGSKA (reference sequence). The junction had 9 bases not matched to a gene; V was cut back by 3 bases and J by 4 bases. The CDR3 DNA follows: TGCAGTGCTAGGGGAGCGGGAGGGGGAGGTTACGAGCAGTACTTC. Encoded protein: CSARGAGGGGYEQYF.

To note about this clonotype: At one of its ends the junction is not consistent with the germline gene, which may arise from a read error. The J gene is TRBJ2-5, the V gene TRBV20-1, with a tentative D call TRBD2 (7 bases). The CDR3 contains 13 residues. Germline lookup yields CDR1 DFQATT and CDR2 SNEGSKA (reference sequence). This chain's CDR3 is CSGTTGGTETHYF. The CDR3 DNA sequence: TGCAGCGGGACAACCGGGGGGACGGAGACCCACTACTTC.